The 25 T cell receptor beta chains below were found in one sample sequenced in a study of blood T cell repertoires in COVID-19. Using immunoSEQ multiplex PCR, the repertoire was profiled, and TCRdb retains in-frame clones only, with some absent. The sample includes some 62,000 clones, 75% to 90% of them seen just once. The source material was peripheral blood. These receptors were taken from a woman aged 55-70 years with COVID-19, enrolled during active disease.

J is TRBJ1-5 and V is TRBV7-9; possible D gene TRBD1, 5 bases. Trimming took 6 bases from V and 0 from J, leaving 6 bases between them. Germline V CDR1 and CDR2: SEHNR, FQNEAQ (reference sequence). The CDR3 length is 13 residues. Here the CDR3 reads CASRDSSNQPQHF. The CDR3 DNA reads TGTGCCAGCAGAGACAGTAGCAATCAGCCCCAGCATTTT.

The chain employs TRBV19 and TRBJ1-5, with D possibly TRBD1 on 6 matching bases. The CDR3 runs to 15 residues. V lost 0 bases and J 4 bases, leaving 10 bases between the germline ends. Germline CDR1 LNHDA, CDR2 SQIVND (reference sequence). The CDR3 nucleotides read TGTGCCAGTAGTATAGATCTAAGGGGGAATCAGCCCCAGCATTTT. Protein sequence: CASSIDLRGNQPQHF.

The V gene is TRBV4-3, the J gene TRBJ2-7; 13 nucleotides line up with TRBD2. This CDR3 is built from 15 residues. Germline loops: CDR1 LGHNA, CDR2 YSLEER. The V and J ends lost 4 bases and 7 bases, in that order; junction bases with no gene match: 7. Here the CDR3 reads CASSRTSGRAQEQYF. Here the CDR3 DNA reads TGCGCCAGCAGCCGAACTAGCGGGAGGGCCCAAGAGCAGTACTTC.

The chain's CDR3 is CAWSASRFYGYTF. CDR3 sequence (DNA): TGTGCCTGGAGCGCAAGCAGGTTCTATGGCTACACCTTC. This rearrangement joins TRBV30 to TRBJ1-2; D not resolved. Deletions cut 3 bases from V and 4 bases from J, with 12 bases between. Looked up from germline, CDR1 is GTSNPN and CDR2 is SVGIG (reference sequence). The CDR3 loop spans 13 amino acids.

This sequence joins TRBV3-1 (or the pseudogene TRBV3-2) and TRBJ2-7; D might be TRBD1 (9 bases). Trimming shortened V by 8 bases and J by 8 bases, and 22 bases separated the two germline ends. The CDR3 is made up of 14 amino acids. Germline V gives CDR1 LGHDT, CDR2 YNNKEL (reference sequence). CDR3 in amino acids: CASREGSGTGKQYF. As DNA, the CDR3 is TGTGCCAGCCGGGAGGGGTCCGGGACAGGGAAGCAGTACTTC.

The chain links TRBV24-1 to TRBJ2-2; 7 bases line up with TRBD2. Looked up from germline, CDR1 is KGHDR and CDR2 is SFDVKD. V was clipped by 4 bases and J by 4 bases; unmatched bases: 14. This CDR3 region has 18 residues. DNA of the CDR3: TGTGCCACCAGTGACCCCTTGAGGGGCGGGAGCGTCACCGGGGAGCTGTTTTTT. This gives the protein CATSDPLRGGSVTGELFF.

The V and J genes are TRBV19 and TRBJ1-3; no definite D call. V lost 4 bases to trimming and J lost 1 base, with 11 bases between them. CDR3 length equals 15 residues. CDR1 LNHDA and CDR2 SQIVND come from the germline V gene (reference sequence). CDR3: CASSTRMESGNTIYF. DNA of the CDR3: TGTGCCAGTAGTACACGGATGGAGTCTGGAAACACCATATATTTT.

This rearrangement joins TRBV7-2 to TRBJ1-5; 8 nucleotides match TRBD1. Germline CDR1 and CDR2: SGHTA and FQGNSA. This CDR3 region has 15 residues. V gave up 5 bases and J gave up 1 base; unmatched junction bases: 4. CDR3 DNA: TGTGCCAGCAGCCAACAGGGGGGGAGCAATCAGCCCCAGCATTTT. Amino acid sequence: CASSQQGGSNQPQHF.

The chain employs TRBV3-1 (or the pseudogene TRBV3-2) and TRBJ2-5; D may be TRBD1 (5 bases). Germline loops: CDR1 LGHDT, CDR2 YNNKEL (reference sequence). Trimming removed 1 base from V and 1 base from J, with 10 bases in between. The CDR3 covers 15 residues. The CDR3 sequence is CASSQAHRTQETQYF. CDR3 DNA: TGTGCCAGCAGCCAAGCGCACAGGACCCAAGAGACCCAGTACTTC.

The CDR3 loop reads CASSLSQGNQPQHF. The CDR3 nucleotides are TGTGCCAGCTCACTTTCACAGGGAAATCAGCCCCAGCATTTT. The rearrangement joins TRBV18 to TRBJ1-5; D might be TRBD1 (6 bases). The germline gives CDR1 KGHSH, CDR2 LQKENI. Trimming removed 4 bases from V and 4 bases from J, with 11 bases in between. The CDR3 has 14 residues.

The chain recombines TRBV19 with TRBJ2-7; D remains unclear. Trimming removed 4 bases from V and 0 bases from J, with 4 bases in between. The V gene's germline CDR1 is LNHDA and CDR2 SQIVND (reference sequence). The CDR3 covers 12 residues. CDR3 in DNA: TGTGCCAGTAGTACCGTCTCCTACGAGCAGTACTTC. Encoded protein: CASSTVSYEQYF.

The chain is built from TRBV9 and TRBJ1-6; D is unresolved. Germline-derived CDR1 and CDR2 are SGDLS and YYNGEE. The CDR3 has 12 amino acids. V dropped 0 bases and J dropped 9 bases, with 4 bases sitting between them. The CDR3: CASSVGGSPLHF. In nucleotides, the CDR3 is TGTGCCAGCAGCGTAGGCGGTTCACCCCTCCACTTT.

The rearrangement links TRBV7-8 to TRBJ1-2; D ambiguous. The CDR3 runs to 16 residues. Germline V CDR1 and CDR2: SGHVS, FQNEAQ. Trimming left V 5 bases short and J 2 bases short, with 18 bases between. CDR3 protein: CASSDDLRGLNYGYTF. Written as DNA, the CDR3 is TGTGCCAGCAGCGACGATCTCCGGGGATTAAACTATGGCTACACCTTC.

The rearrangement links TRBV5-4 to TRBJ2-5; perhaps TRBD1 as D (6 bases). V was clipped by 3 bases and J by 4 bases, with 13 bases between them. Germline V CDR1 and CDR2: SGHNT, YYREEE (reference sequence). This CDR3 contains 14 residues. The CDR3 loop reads CASSSPGAPETQYF. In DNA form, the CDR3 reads TGTGCCAGCAGCTCCCCAGGGGCCCCAGAGACCCAGTACTTC.

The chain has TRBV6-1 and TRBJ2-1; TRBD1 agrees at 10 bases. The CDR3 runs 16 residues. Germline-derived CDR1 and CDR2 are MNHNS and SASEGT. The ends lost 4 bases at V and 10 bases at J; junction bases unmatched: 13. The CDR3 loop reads CASSGATGGGIGEQFF. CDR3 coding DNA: TGTGCCAGCAGTGGAGCGACAGGGGGCGGGATAGGCGAGCAGTTCTTC.

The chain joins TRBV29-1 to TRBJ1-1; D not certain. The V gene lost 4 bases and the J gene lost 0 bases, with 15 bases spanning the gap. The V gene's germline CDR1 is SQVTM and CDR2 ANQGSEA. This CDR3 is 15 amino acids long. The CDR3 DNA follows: TGCAGCGTTGCGGGAGTAGGTGTAGTGAACACTGAAGCTTTCTTT. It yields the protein CSVAGVGVVNTEAFF.

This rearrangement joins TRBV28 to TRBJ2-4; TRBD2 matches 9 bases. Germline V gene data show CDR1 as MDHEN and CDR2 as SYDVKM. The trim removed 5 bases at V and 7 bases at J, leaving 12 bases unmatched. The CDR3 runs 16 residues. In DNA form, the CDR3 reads TGTGCCAGCAGTGGTTATAGCGGGAGTGCACGGAACATTCAGTACTTC. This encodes CASSGYSGSARNIQYF.

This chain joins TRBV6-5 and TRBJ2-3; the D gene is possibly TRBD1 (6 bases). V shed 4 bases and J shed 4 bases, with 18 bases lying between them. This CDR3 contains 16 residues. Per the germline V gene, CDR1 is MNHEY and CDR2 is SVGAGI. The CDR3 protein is CASSSVSGVSADTQYF. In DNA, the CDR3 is TGTGCCAGCAGTTCCGTCTCAGGGGTCTCGGCAGATACGCAGTATTTT.

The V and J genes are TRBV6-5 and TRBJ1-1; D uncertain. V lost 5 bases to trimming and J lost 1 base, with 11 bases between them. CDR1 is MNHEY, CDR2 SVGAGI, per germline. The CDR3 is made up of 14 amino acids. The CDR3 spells CASSHRFSNTEAFF. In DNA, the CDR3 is TGTGCCAGCAGTCACAGATTTTCGAACACTGAAGCTTTCTTT.

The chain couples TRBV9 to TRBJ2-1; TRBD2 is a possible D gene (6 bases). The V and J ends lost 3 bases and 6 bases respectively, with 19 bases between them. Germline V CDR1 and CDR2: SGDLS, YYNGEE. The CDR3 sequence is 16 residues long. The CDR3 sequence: CASSAAAGLTLNEQFF. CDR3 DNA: TGTGCCAGCAGCGCTGCGGCGGGACTCACTCTCAATGAGCAGTTCTTC.

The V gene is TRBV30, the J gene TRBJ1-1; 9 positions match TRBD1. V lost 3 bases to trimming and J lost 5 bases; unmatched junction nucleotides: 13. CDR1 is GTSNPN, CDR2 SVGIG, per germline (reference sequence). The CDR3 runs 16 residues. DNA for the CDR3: TGTGCCTGGAGCCCGGGACAGGGAATCTTGATTACTGAAGCTTTCTTT. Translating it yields CAWSPGQGILITEAFF.

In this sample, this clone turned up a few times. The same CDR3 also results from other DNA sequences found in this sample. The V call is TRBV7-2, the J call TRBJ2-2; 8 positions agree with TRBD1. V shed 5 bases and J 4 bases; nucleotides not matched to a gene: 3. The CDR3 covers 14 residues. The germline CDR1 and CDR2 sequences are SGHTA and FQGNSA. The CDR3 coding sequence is TGTGCCAGCAGCGTACAGGGGGGCACCGGGGAGCTGTTTTTT. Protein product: CASSVQGGTGELFF.

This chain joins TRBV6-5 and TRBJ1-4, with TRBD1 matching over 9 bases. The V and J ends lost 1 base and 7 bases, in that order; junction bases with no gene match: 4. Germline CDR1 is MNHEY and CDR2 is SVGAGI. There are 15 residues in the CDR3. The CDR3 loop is CASSYLQGASEKLFF. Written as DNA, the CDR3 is TGTGCCAGCAGTTACTTACAGGGGGCGAGTGAAAAACTGTTTTTT.

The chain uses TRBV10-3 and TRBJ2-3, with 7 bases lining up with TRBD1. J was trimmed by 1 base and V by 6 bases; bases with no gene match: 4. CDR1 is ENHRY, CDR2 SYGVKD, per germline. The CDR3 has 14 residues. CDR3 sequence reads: CAISPGTGTDTQYF. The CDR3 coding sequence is TGTGCCATCAGCCCCGGGACAGGCACAGATACGCAGTATTTT.

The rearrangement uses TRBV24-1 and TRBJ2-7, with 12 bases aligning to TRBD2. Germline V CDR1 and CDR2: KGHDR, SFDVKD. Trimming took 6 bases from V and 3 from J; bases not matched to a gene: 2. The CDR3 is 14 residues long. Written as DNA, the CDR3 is TGTGCCACCAGTTCTAGCGGGAGGGACTACGAGCAGTACTTC. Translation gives CATSSSGRDYEQYF.